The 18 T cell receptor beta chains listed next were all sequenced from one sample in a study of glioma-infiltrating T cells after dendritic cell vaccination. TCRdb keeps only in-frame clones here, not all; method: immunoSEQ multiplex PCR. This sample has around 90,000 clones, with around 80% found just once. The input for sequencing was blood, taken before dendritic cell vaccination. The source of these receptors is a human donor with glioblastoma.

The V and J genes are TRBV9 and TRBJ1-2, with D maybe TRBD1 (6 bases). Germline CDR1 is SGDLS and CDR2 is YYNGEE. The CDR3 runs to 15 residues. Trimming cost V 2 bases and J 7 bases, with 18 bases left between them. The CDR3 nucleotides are TGTGCCAGCAGCGTCCTCCACACAAAAGGGGGTGGCTACACCTTC. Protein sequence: CASSVLHTKGGGYTF.

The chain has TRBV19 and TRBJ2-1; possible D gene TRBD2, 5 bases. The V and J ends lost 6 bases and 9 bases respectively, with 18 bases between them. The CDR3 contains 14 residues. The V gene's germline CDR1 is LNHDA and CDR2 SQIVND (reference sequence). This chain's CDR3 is CASRPTQSGIEQFF. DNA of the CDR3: TGTGCCAGTAGGCCAACTCAGTCCGGGATTGAGCAGTTCTTC. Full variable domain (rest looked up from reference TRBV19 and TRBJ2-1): DGGITQSPKYLFRKEGQNVTLSCEQNLNHDAMYWYRQDPGQGLRLIYYSQIVNDFQKGDIAEGYSVSREKKESFPLTVTSAQKNPTAFYLCASRPTQSGIEQFFGPGTRLTVL.

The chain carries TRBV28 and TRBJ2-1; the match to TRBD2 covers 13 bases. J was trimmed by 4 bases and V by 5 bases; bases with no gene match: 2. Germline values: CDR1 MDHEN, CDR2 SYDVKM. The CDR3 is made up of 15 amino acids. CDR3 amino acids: CASSGTSGKYNEQFF. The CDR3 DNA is TGTGCCAGCAGTGGGACTAGCGGGAAGTACAATGAGCAGTTCTTC.

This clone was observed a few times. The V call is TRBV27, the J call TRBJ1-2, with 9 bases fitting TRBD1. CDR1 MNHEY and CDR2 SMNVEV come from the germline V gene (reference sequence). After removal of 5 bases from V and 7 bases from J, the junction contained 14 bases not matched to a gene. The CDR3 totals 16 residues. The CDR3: CASSRDRTGGAGGYTF. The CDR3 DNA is TGTGCCAGCAGTCGCGACCGCACAGGGGGCGCCGGTGGCTACACCTTC.

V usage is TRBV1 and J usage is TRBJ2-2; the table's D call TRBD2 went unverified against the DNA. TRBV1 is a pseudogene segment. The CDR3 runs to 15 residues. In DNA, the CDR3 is TGCACCAGCAGCAAGCGAGAGATTAACACCGGGGAGCTGTTTTTT. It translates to CTSSKREINTGELFF.

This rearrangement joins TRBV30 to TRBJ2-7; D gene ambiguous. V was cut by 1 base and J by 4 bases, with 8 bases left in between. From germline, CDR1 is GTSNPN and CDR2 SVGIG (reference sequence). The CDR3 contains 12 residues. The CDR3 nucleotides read TGTGCCTGGAGTGCACAGTCATACGAGCAGTACTTC. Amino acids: CAWSAQSYEQYF.

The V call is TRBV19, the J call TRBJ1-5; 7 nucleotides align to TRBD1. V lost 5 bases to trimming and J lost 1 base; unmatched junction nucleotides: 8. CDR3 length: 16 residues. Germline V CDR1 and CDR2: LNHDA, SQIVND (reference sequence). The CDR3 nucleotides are TGTGCCAGTAGTCCTCCAAAGGGACAGAGCAATCAGCCCCAGCATTTT. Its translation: CASSPPKGQSNQPQHF.

DNA of the CDR3: TGTGCCAGCCGGGACAGTAGACAGGGAGAATATGGCTACACCTTC. Protein product: CASRDSRQGEYGYTF. The rearrangement uses TRBV6-1 and TRBJ1-2; TRBD1 aligns across 7 bases. Germline assignment: CDR1 MNHNS and CDR2 SASEGT. The CDR3 is made up of 15 amino acids. J lost 5 bases, V lost 8 bases, and 14 bases had no gene match.

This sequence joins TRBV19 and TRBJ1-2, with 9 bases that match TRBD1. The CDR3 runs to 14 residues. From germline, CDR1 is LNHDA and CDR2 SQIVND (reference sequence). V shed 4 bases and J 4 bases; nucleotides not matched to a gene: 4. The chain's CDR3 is CASSRDRESYGYTF. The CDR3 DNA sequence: TGTGCCAGTAGTAGGGACAGGGAGAGCTATGGCTACACCTTC.

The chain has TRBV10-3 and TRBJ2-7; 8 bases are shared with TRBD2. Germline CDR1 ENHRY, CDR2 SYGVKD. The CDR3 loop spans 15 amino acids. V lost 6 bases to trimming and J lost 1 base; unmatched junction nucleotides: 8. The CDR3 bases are TGTGCCATCAGAGGAGCGGGAGAAGGGTCCTACGAGCAGTACTTC. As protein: CAIRGAGEGSYEQYF.

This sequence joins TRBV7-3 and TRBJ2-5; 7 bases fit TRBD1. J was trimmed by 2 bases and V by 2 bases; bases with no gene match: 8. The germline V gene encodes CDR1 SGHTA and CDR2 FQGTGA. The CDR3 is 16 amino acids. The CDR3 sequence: CASSLGAGGMQETQYF. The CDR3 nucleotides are TGTGCCAGCAGCTTAGGGGCAGGGGGTATGCAAGAGACCCAGTACTTC.

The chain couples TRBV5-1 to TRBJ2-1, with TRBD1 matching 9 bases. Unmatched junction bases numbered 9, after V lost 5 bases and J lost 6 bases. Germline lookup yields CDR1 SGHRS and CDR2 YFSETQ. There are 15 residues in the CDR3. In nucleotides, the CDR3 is TGCGCCAGCAGAGAGACAGGGGGGGCCATCAATGAGCAGTTCTTC. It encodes CASRETGGAINEQFF.

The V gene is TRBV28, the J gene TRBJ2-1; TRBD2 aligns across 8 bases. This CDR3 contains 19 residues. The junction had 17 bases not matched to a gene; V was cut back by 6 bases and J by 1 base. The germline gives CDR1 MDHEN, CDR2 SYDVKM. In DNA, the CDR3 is TGTGCCAGCAGCCTCCTTAGGACTAGCAATGGTGAGTCCTACAATGAGCAGTTCTTC. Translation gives CASSLLRTSNGESYNEQFF.

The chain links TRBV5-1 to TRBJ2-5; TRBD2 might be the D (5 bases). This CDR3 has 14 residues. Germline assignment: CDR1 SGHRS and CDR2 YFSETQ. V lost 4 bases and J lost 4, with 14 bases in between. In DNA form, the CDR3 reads TGCGCCAGCAGCCTAGGACTTTCCGGAGAGACCCAGTACTTC. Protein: CASSLGLSGETQYF.

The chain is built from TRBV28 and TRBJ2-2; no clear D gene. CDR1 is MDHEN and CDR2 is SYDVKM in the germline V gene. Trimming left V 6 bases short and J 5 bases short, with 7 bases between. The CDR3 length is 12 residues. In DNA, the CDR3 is TGTGCCAGCAGCCCGAGGACCGGGGAGCTGTTTTTT. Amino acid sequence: CASSPRTGELFF.

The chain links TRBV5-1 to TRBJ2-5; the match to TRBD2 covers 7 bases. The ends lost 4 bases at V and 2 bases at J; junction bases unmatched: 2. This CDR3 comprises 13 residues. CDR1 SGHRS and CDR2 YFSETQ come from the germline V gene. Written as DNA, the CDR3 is TGCGCCAGCAGCGGGGGGGATCAAGAGACCCAGTACTTC. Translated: CASSGGDQETQYF.

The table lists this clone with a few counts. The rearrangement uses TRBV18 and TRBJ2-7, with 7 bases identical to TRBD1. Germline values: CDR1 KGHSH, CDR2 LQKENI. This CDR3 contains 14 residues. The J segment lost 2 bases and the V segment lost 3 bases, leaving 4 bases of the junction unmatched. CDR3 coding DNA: TGTGCCAGCTCACCGCAAGGGACAGCCTACGAGCAGTACTTC. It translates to CASSPQGTAYEQYF.

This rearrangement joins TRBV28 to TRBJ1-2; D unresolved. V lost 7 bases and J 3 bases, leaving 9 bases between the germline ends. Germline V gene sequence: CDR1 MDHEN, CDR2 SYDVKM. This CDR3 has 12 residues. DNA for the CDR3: TGTGCCAGCAATCCGGGGTACTATGGCTACACCTTC. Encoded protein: CASNPGYYGYTF.